These T cell receptor beta chains were read from a single sample in a study of blood T cell repertoires in COVID-19. The assay was immunoSEQ multiplex PCR, and TCRdb's table has in-frame clones only and misses some. Altogether approximately 200,000 clones are present, approximately 92% being singletons, with the ten largest covering under 4%. Specimen: PBMCs or T cells enriched from blood (not recorded which). The receptors shown here come from a woman aged 18-29 years in a cohort exposed to, infected with or recovered from COVID-19 (not recorded which). The CDR3 runs from the conserved cysteine through the conserved F or W. The order of the fields is V gene, D gene, J gene, CDR3 length, clone size, CDR3 protein, CDR3 DNA. A D gene is named only where the DNA matches it firmly. Expanded clones get a size class; other rows say once, few or many, or leave the size out.

>TRBV19|.|TRBJ1-1|17|once
CASHTPQGRRRDTEAFF
TGTGCCAGTCATACCCCTCAGGGCCGAAGGAGGGACACTGAAGCTTTCTTT
>TRBV3-1/TRBV3-2|.|TRBJ1-2|11|.
CASSLGFGYTF
TGTGCCAGCAGCCTCGGGTTTGGCTACACCTTC
>TRBV9|.|TRBJ1-2|14|.
CASSVSGGVHGYTF
TGTGCCAGCAGCGTCTCTGGGGGGGTGCATGGCTACACCTTC
>TRBV6-5|TRBD1|TRBJ1-3|15|.
CASSSPGQGLNTIYF
TGTGCCAGCAGTTCTCCGGGACAGGGACTAAACACCATATATTTT
>TRBV7-9|.|TRBJ1-6|14|.
CASSFNGDNSPLHF
TGTGCCAGCAGCTTCAACGGAGACAATTCACCCCTCCACTTT
>TRBV4-1|.|TRBJ2-7|16|.
CASSLYFGPQGYEQYF
TGCGCCAGCAGCCTATATTTCGGGCCACAGGGCTACGAGCAGTACTTC
>TRBV5-1|.|TRBJ2-7|12|.
CASSPQGYEQYF
TGCGCCAGCAGCCCGCAGGGCTACGAGCAGTACTTC
>TRBV5-1|.|TRBJ2-7|15|.
CASSVLFTRGGEQYF
TGCGCCAGCAGCGTGCTTTTTACCAGGGGCGGAGAGCAGTACTTC
>TRBV7-6|TRBD2|TRBJ2-2|18|.
CASSLVSIRGGDTGELFF
TGTGCCAGCAGCTTAGTATCCATCCGGGGAGGGGACACCGGGGAGCTGTTTTTT
>TRBV29-1|.|TRBJ1-2|11|.
CSVTELEGYTF
TGCAGCGTGACAGAGCTGGAAGGCTACACCTTC
>TRBV5-1|.|TRBJ1-2|14|.
CASSFTEANYGYTF
TGCGCCAGCAGCTTCACAGAAGCTAACTATGGCTACACCTTC
>TRBV24-1|TRBD1|TRBJ1-1|13|once
CATAGGENTEAFF
TGTGCCACCGCAGGGGGCGAGAACACTGAAGCTTTCTTT
>TRBV9|TRBD2|TRBJ2-5|15|once
CASSVEAGVDETQYF
TGTGCCAGCAGCGTAGAGGCGGGAGTCGACGAGACCCAGTACTTC
>TRBV4-1|TRBD1|TRBJ2-3|15|.
CASSQDWTGKDTQYF
TGCGCCAGCAGCCAAGACTGGACAGGGAAAGATACGCAGTATTTT
>TRBV9|.|TRBJ2-7|15|.
CASSQAGVPGDEQYF
TGTGCCAGCAGCCAGGCAGGGGTCCCAGGGGACGAGCAGTACTTC
>TRBV27|TRBD2|TRBJ2-2|19|once
CASSSPGLAGGGGAGELFF
TGTGCCAGCAGTTCTCCGGGACTAGCGGGAGGGGGCGGGGCCGGGGAGCTGTTTTTT
>TRBV10-2|.|TRBJ2-7|14|.
CASSDLTANYEQYF
TGCGCCAGCAGTGATTTGACAGCCAACTACGAGCAGTACTTC
>TRBV21-1|.|TRBJ1-6|19|.
CASNKSPTGPLTYNSPLHF
TGTGCCAGCAATAAATCCCCTACAGGACCTCTAACCTATAATTCACCCCTCCACTTT
>TRBV10-1|.|TRBJ1-1|13|.
CASTLAMNTEAFF
TGCGCCAGCACCCTCGCTATGAACACTGAAGCTTTCTTT
>TRBV18|TRBD1|TRBJ1-2|19|.
CASSPRLNPGTGRGDGYTF
TGTGCCAGCTCACCACGGTTGAATCCCGGGACAGGGAGGGGTGATGGCTACACCTTC
>TRBV18|.|TRBJ2-1|13|.
CASSGLEGNEQFF
TGTGCCAGCTCAGGCCTGGAGGGGAATGAGCAGTTCTTC
>TRBV27|TRBD2|TRBJ2-1|17|.
CASSSRLAGVSYNEQFF
TGTGCCAGCAGTTCCAGACTAGCGGGAGTATCCTACAATGAGCAGTTCTTC
>TRBV29-1|.|TRBJ1-1|14|once
CSVEVQGSNTEAFF
TGCAGCGTTGAAGTTCAGGGATCGAACACTGAAGCTTTCTTT
>TRBV24-1|TRBD1|TRBJ1-4|16|.
CATSDPGTGGTEKLFF
TGTGCCACCAGTGATCCCGGGACAGGAGGGACTGAAAAACTGTTTTTT
>TRBV29-1|TRBD2|TRBJ2-7|13|.
CSVAASGTYEQYF
TGCAGCGTTGCTGCTAGCGGGACCTACGAGCAGTACTTC
>TRBV28|.|TRBJ2-3|14|.
CASSPLVGTDTQYF
TGTGCCAGCAGTCCCCTAGTGGGCACAGATACGCAGTATTTT
>TRBV19|.|TRBJ1-4|15|.
CASSPSTGSGEKLFF
TGTGCCAGTAGCCCCTCGACAGGCTCTGGTGAAAAACTGTTTTTT
>TRBV5-1|TRBD2|TRBJ2-3|15|.
CASSTSGASTDTQYF
TGCGCCAGCAGCACTAGCGGGGCTAGCACAGATACGCAGTATTTT
>TRBV11-2|.|TRBJ1-2|16|.
CASSSPGGRGNYGYTF
TGTGCCAGCAGCTCCCCGGGGGGCAGGGGTAACTATGGCTACACCTTC
>TRBV2|TRBD2|TRBJ2-3|15|.
CASSVIGTSGDTQYF
TGTGCCAGCAGTGTTATCGGGACTAGCGGAGATACGCAGTATTTT
>TRBV6-4|.|TRBJ1-2|13|.
CARILEGSYGYTF
TGTGCCAGAATCCTGGAGGGGTCCTATGGCTACACCTTC